The T cell receptor (beta chain) under discussion was sequenced for a study of shared clonotypes between healthy human individuals. CD8 cells classed as naive were CD45RO-negative and positively selected for CCR7, excluding terminally differentiated effector memory CD45RA+ cells. The repertoire was sequenced with immunoSEQ multiplex PCR; TCRdb's copy has only in-frame clones and lacks some. The sample contains about 2 million clones, about 95% of which appear only once. V gave up 5 bases and J gave up 0 bases, with 19 bases separating them. This CDR3 is built from 17 residues. Germline V gene lookup returns CDR1 SEHNR and CDR2 FQNEAQ (reference sequence).

The chain joins TRBV7-9 to TRBJ1-1; TRBD1 might be the D (6 bases). This clonotype originated in a man between 18 and 29 years old in good health. Sequencing was done on a sample of naive CD8+ T cells sorted from blood. CDR3 DNA: TGTGCCAGCAGCGGCGCAGGGGTAAGGCTGATGAACACTGAAGCTTTCTTT. This gives the protein CASSGAGVRLMNTEAFF.